These 31 T cell receptor beta chains share one sample of origin, sequenced in a study of Ad26.COV2.S vaccination and SARS-CoV-2 variants. TCRdb's table, derived via immunoSEQ multiplex PCR, lists solely in-frame clones and lacks some. The data show a few hundred thousand clones, 92% seen once. Treatment denoted: roughly 19 received Ad26.COV2.S at low or high dose, single or two shots; roughly five received placebo; per-sample allocation not given. Sampling was performed 63 days after the first vaccine or placebo injection. The sample was peripheral blood, taken in a trial of Ad26.COV2.S vaccine versus placebo. These receptors all come from a person between 18 and 65 years old who received the Ad26.COV2.S COVID-19 vaccine or a placebo.

Turning to this clone: One end of the junction fails to match germline, which may point to a read error. V is TRBV7-8 and J is TRBJ1-1, with no clear D. This CDR3 is 13 amino acids long. From germline, CDR1 is SGHVS and CDR2 FQNEAQ. The CDR3 bases are TGTGCCAGCAGCTTAGGGCCTTTTCTCCAACCCATCTTT. This codes for CASSLGPFLQPIF.

The genes are TRBV18 and TRBJ2-5, with D perhaps assigned TRBD1 or TRBD2 (5 bases each). Germline V gene data show CDR1 as KGHSH and CDR2 as LQKENI. This CDR3 contains 15 residues. V dropped 0 bases and J dropped 0 bases, with 8 bases sitting between them. The CDR3 loop is CASSPPLGDQETQYF. The CDR3, as DNA: TGTGCCAGCTCACCACCGCTGGGGGACCAAGAGACCCAGTACTTC.

This chain uses TRBV27 with TRBJ2-7; 8 bases agree with TRBD2. The J segment lost 2 bases and the V segment lost 4 bases, leaving 7 bases of the junction unmatched. Germline values: CDR1 MNHEY, CDR2 SMNVEV (reference sequence). CDR3 size: 15 residues. The CDR3 sequence is CASSSWTSLTYEQYF. DNA for the CDR3: TGTGCCAGCAGTTCCTGGACTAGCCTCACCTACGAGCAGTACTTC.

The chain couples TRBV6-2 or TRBV6-3 to TRBJ2-1, with 8 bases fitting TRBD2. This CDR3 spans 14 amino acids. J lost 5 bases, V lost 3 bases, and 3 bases had no gene match. The germline V gene encodes CDR1 MNHEY and CDR2 SVGEGT. Written as DNA, the CDR3 is TGTGCCAGCAGTTATGCGGGGGGCAACAATGAGCAGTTCTTC. It encodes CASSYAGGNNEQFF.

The rearrangement joins TRBV5-1 to TRBJ1-6; 12 nucleotides agree with TRBD1. J was trimmed by 6 bases and V by 3 bases; bases with no gene match: 10. There are 18 residues in the CDR3. Germline V CDR1 and CDR2: SGHRS, YFSETQ. For the CDR3, the DNA is TGCGCCAGCAGCTCCAGTCCCGGGACAGGGGGCGGTAATTCACCCCTCCACTTT. Its translation is CASSSSPGTGGGNSPLHF.

The chain couples TRBV12-1 to TRBJ2-3. TRBV12-1 is a listed pseudogene. The CDR3 covers 13 residues. The CDR3: CASSKGGTDTQYF. The DNA of the CDR3 is TGTGCCAGCAGCAAGGGGGGTACAGATACGCAGTATTTT.

The J gene is TRBJ2-1, the V gene TRBV9; TRBD1 matches 9 bases. The CDR3 loop spans 15 amino acids. J gave up 9 bases and V 3 bases, and 10 bases lay outside the gene matches. Germline-derived CDR1 and CDR2 are SGDLS and YYNGEE. The CDR3 DNA reads as TGTGCCAGCAGCGCTCCCCCGGGACAGGGAGGTGAGCAGTTCTTC. This encodes CASSAPPGQGGEQFF.

The chain employs TRBV6-5 and TRBJ1-2, with D possibly TRBD1 on 6 matching bases. Trimming took off 2 bases at V and 6 bases at J, with 10 bases between the two ends. The germline V gene encodes CDR1 MNHEY and CDR2 SVGAGI. The length of the CDR3 is 13 residues. CDR3 DNA sequence: TGTGCCAGCAGTTACGGGGGGCAAGATGGCTACACCTTC. Encoded protein: CASSYGGQDGYTF.

The chain uses TRBV15 and TRBJ2-3, with D possibly being TRBD1 (6 bases). The V and J ends lost 6 bases and 1 base respectively, with 8 bases between them. The CDR3 is 13 residues long. Germline-derived CDR1 and CDR2 are LNHNV and YYDKDF (reference sequence). CDR3 bases: TGTGCCACCAGGAGACAGGGCACAGATACGCAGTATTTT. Translated, it gives CATRRQGTDTQYF.

This clone was found once. V gene TRBV3-1 (or the pseudogene TRBV3-2) combines with J gene TRBJ2-7, with D unresolved. With 3 bases removed from V and 9 bases from J, the gap between germline ends came to 15 bases. The germline gives CDR1 LGHDT, CDR2 YNNKEL (reference sequence). The CDR3 is made up of 13 amino acids. This chain's CDR3 is CASSQDRFTGQYF. The CDR3 nucleotides read TGTGCCAGCAGCCAGGACCGCTTTACGGGGCAGTACTTC.

CDR3 amino acids: CANGETGWGNIQYF. As DNA, the CDR3 is TGTGCCAATGGCGAGACAGGGTGGGGAAACATTCAGTACTTC. This chain links TRBV5-4 with TRBJ2-4, with TRBD1 matching 7 bases. Trimming took 9 bases from V and 6 from J; bases not matched to a gene: 12. Per germline, CDR1 SGHNT and CDR2 YYREEE (reference sequence). The CDR3 length is 14 residues.

The gene calls are TRBV6-5 and TRBJ1-6; D gene uncertain. There are 13 residues in the CDR3. CDR1 and CDR2 (germline): MNHEY, SVGAGI. V shed 6 bases and J shed 14 bases, with 17 bases lying between them. The CDR3 reads CASRINGNWALHF. In nucleotides, the CDR3 is TGTGCCAGCAGAATAAACGGGAATTGGGCCCTCCACTTT.

This clone was seen once. The gene calls are TRBV6-2 or TRBV6-3 and TRBJ2-7; a weak D match, TRBD2 (6 bases). V lost 3 bases and J lost 1, with 10 bases in between. Germline values: CDR1 MNHEY, CDR2 SVGEGT. This CDR3 has 14 residues. The CDR3 DNA reads TGTGCCAGCAGTTATTGGGGGACTTCCTACGAGCAGTACTTC. It specifies CASSYWGTSYEQYF.

This chain connects TRBV11-2 to TRBJ2-4; TRBD1 might be the D (6 bases). Germline CDR1 reads SGHAT; CDR2 reads FQNNGV. The CDR3 extends over 16 amino acids. The ends were cut back, 1 base at V and 3 bases at J, with 13 bases in the middle. The CDR3: CASSLGDIAVKNIQYF. The CDR3 DNA sequence: TGTGCCAGCAGCTTAGGGGACATCGCGGTCAAAAACATTCAGTACTTC.

The chain uses TRBV30 and TRBJ1-5, with D perhaps TRBD1 (6 bases). The CDR3 spans 13 residues. Germline loops: CDR1 GTSNPN, CDR2 SVGIG (reference sequence). V lost 7 bases, J lost 0 bases, and 10 bases lay in between. CDR3 amino acids: CAFTGFSNQPQHF. The CDR3 DNA reads as TGTGCCTTTACAGGGTTTAGCAATCAGCCCCAGCATTTT.

The rearrangement uses TRBV7-9 and TRBJ2-3; TRBD1 might be the D (5 bases). From germline, CDR1 is SEHNR and CDR2 FQNEAQ (reference sequence). The V gene lost 5 bases and the J gene lost 0 bases, with 12 bases spanning the gap. CDR3 length: 15 residues. The CDR3 loop is CASSLMDTSTDTQYF. As DNA, the CDR3 is TGTGCCAGCAGCCTAATGGACACCAGCACAGATACGCAGTATTTT.

The chain links TRBV6-2 or TRBV6-3 to TRBJ1-1; D ambiguous. This CDR3 has 13 residues. Trimming took 5 bases from V and 1 from J, leaving 8 bases between them. Per the germline V gene, CDR1 is MNHEY and CDR2 is SVGEGT. The CDR3 nucleotides are TGTGCCAGCAGTGACCAAGCGAACACTGAAGCTTTCTTT. This gives the protein CASSDQANTEAFF.

The J gene is TRBJ2-1, the V gene TRBV9; 8 nucleotides align to TRBD1. Germline V gene data show CDR1 as SGDLS and CDR2 as YYNGEE. The CDR3 runs 15 residues. V lost 2 bases to trimming and J lost 4 bases; unmatched junction nucleotides: 5. The CDR3 DNA follows: TGTGCCAGCAGCGTTTGGACAGGGCCGTACAATGAGCAGTTCTTC. Its translation: CASSVWTGPYNEQFF.

The sample holds one count of this clone. DNA for the CDR3: TGTGCCTGGAGTGTAGAAAATACGCAGTATTTT. Translating gives CAWSVENTQYF. The chain links TRBV30 to TRBJ2-3, with D hard to call. V gave up 0 bases and J gave up 7 bases, with 5 bases separating them. Germline assignment: CDR1 GTSNPN and CDR2 SVGIG (reference sequence). The CDR3 runs 11 residues.

This clone was picked up one time. V is TRBV19 and J is TRBJ2-1, with 10 positions matching TRBD2. Germline values: CDR1 LNHDA, CDR2 SQIVND (reference sequence). The CDR3 extends over 14 amino acids. J was trimmed by 4 bases and V by 3 bases; bases with no gene match: 0. CDR3 coding DNA: TGTGCCAGTAGTATGACTAGCGGGTACAATGAGCAGTTCTTC. Its translation is CASSMTSGYNEQFF.

The genes are TRBV9 and TRBJ2-3; tentatively, D is TRBD2 (7 bases). The CDR3 consists of 16 residues. The V end lost 0 bases, the J end lost 5 bases, and 16 bases lay between the germline ends. Germline CDR1 reads SGDLS; CDR2 reads YYNGEE. The chain's CDR3 is CASSVGEGVMGDTQYF. As DNA, the CDR3 is TGTGCCAGCAGCGTAGGGGAGGGGGTCATGGGAGATACGCAGTATTTT.

The rearrangement joins TRBV5-1 to TRBJ2-1, with 7 bases fitting TRBD1. With V trimmed by 4 bases and J by 8 bases, 9 bases remained unmatched. CDR3 length: 14 amino acids. The germline V gene has CDR1 SGHRS and CDR2 YFSETQ. CDR3 amino acids: CASSPDRELHEQFF. Written as DNA, the CDR3 is TGCGCCAGCAGCCCCGACAGGGAATTACATGAGCAGTTCTTC.

The chain has TRBV11-2 and TRBJ2-3, with 8 bases aligning to TRBD1. V lost 4 bases and J lost 0; bases outside the gene matches: 6. The CDR3 length is 16 residues. CDR1 is SGHAT and CDR2 is FQNNGV in the germline V gene. Here the CDR3 DNA reads TGTGCCAGCAGCTGGGGGGACAGGTCTAGCACAGATACGCAGTATTTT. The encoded protein is CASSWGDRSSTDTQYF. Based on the CDR3 plus reference TRBV11-2 and TRBJ2-3, the full variable domain is EAGVAQSPRYKIIEKRQSVAFWCNPISGHATLYWYQQILGQGPKLLIQFQNNGVVDDSQLPKDRFSAERLKGVDSTLKIQPAKLEDSAVYLCASSWGDRSSTDTQYFGPGTRLTVL.

V usage is TRBV7-2 and J usage is TRBJ2-1; 10 bases align to TRBD1. Germline CDR1 reads SGHTA; CDR2 reads FQGNSA. Trimming removed 1 base from V and 8 bases from J; junction bases left unmatched: 8. This CDR3 has 16 amino acids. DNA of the CDR3: TGTGCCAGCAGCTTAGGTAGGACAGGGGGTCGCGATGAGCAGTTCTTC. This encodes CASSLGRTGGRDEQFF.

This sequence joins TRBV27 and TRBJ2-7; 10 positions agree with TRBD2. The V segment lost 6 bases and the J segment 2 bases; nucleotides outside the gene matches: 4. The CDR3 has 14 amino acids. Germline V lookup: CDR1 MNHEY, CDR2 SMNVEV (reference sequence). CDR3: CASSPGTSAYEQYF. The DNA for the CDR3 is TGTGCCAGCAGCCCCGGGACTAGCGCCTACGAGCAGTACTTC.

V and J are TRBV6-5 and TRBJ1-1; D not certain. The length of the CDR3 is 15 residues. Trimming removed 8 bases from V and 4 bases from J, with 20 bases in between. Germline loops: CDR1 MNHEY, CDR2 SVGAGI. CDR3 in DNA: TGTGCCAGCCGTTCTGGGTGGGTCCCGGGCACTGAAGCTTTCTTT. Translated, it gives CASRSGWVPGTEAFF.

V is TRBV11-2 and J is TRBJ1-2; 10 bases agree with TRBD1. V dropped 3 bases and J dropped 8; count of bases not matched to a gene: 6. This CDR3 spans 14 amino acids. Germline lookup yields CDR1 SGHAT and CDR2 FQNNGV. The CDR3 is CASSFGTGERGYTF. The CDR3 region has the DNA TGTGCCAGCAGCTTTGGGACAGGGGAACGCGGCTACACCTTC.

This clone has a single count. The chain links TRBV13 to TRBJ2-1, with 9 bases identical to TRBD2. Per the germline V gene, CDR1 is PRHDT and CDR2 is FYEKMQ (reference sequence). This CDR3 is built from 16 residues. V was clipped by 6 bases and J by 8 bases; unmatched bases: 14. The CDR3 here is CASSFSGGPSTYEQFF. Written as DNA, the CDR3 is TGTGCCAGCAGTTTTAGCGGGGGCCCATCTACATATGAGCAGTTCTTC. Full variable domain (rest looked up from reference TRBV13 and TRBJ2-1): AAGVIQSPRHLIKEKRETATLKCYPIPRHDTVYWYQQGPGQDPQFLISFYEKMQSDKGSIPDRFSAQQFSDYHSELNMSSLELGDSALYFCASSFSGGPSTYEQFFGPGTRLTVL.

This clone was seen only once. The rearrangement joins TRBV7-9 to TRBJ1-1, with 7 bases that match TRBD1. Germline V gene lookup returns CDR1 SEHNR and CDR2 FQNEAQ (reference sequence). This CDR3 contains 12 residues. V was pared by 6 bases and J by 6 bases, with 4 bases of the junction left unmatched. The chain's CDR3 is CASSQGGSEAFF. CDR3 nucleotide sequence: TGTGCCAGCAGTCAGGGGGGCTCTGAAGCTTTCTTT.

This rearrangement joins TRBV5-4 to TRBJ1-1, with 9 bases that match TRBD1. Germline CDR1 SGHNT, CDR2 YYREEE (reference sequence). The CDR3 has 14 residues. Trimming at V came to 0 bases and at J to 5 bases, leaving 2 bases not matched to a gene. The CDR3 reads CASSLAQGATEAFF. The CDR3 DNA is TGTGCCAGCAGCTTGGCACAGGGGGCGACTGAAGCTTTCTTT.

This clone has just a few counts. The chain recombines TRBV14 with TRBJ1-6; possibly TRBD1 for D (6 bases). The ends were cut back, 4 bases at V and 7 bases at J, with 14 bases in the middle. The CDR3 contains 15 residues. Germline CDR1 SGHDN, CDR2 FVKESK. The CDR3 loop reads CASSRSRGSNSPLHF. CDR3 coding DNA: TGTGCCAGCAGCCGAAGCAGGGGAAGCAATTCACCCCTCCACTTT.